These 7 T cell receptor beta chains came from one sample sequenced in a study of blood T cells in healthy people across ages. For the second PCR, which ran for 7 to 11 cycles, a sample-barcoded 5' primer and a J-beta primer mix were used. TCRdb re-derived calls from the 5' RACE reads in MiXCR, one entry per CDR3 protein. The sample yields around 1,800,000 distinct CDR3 sequences, about two fifths seen once. Material: blood. These receptors were taken from a human donor in good health.

This clonotype was recorded only once. This chain joins TRBV20-1 and TRBJ1-1, with TRBD1 as a possible D gene (6 bases). The CDR3 extends over 13 amino acids. Between the trimmed V and J ends, which lost 6 bases and 7 bases, there was a span of 18 bases. CDR1 and CDR2 from the germline V gene are DFQATT and SNEGSKA (reference sequence). The CDR3 DNA reads as TGCAGTGCCCGCCCCCGGACAGTCGTTGAAGCTTTCTTT. Translation gives CSARPRTVVEAFF.

V is TRBV2 and J is TRBJ2-1, with TRBD1 as a possible D gene (6 bases). Germline lookup yields CDR1 SNHLY and CDR2 FYNNEI. Trimming cost V 5 bases and J 4 bases, with 15 bases left between them. The CDR3 covers 15 residues. CDR3 sequence: CASSPGHSAYNEQFF. The CDR3 bases are TGTGCCAGCAGTCCGGGACATTCGGCGTACAATGAGCAGTTCTTC.

There are a few counts of this clonotype. V and J are TRBV6-5 and TRBJ2-5; perhaps TRBD2 as D (5 bases). Trimming cost V 3 bases and J 9 bases, with 17 bases left between them. This CDR3 contains 14 residues. Looked up from germline, CDR1 is MNHEY and CDR2 is SVGAGI. The CDR3 protein is CASSYGLPIGAQYF. In DNA, the CDR3 is TGTGCCAGCAGTTATGGGCTTCCAATCGGGGCCCAGTACTTC.

With regard to this clonotype: Because it lacks the conserved phenylalanine or tryptophan at the end, this CDR3 is likely a read error. The genes are TRBV28 and TRBJ1-4; 8 nucleotides agree with TRBD1. Germline assignment: CDR1 MDHEN and CDR2 SYDVKM. The CDR3 extends over 14 amino acids. V was clipped by 5 bases and J by 7 bases; unmatched bases: 6. The CDR3 sequence: CASSPGTGFEKLFL. Written as DNA, the CDR3 is TGTGCCAGCAGTCCCGGGACAGGATTTGAAAAACTGTTTTTG.

This sequence joins TRBV14 and TRBJ1-2; D is possibly TRBD1 (6 bases). The CDR3 totals 14 residues. Germline CDR1 and CDR2: SGHDN and FVKESK. Trimming left V 0 bases short and J 7 bases short, with 12 bases between. The CDR3 DNA reads as TGTGCCAGCAGCCAAGACAGGACAGACCTTGGCTACACCTTC. This encodes CASSQDRTDLGYTF.

The CDR3 loop is CASSTGRDGGNEQFF. CDR3 coding DNA: TGCGCCAGCTCTACCGGTAGGGACGGGGGAAATGAGCAGTTCTTC. The chain combines TRBV5-1 with TRBJ2-1; TRBD2 might be the D (6 bases). Trimming cost V 7 bases and J 7 bases, with 21 bases left between them. CDR1 is SGHRS and CDR2 is YFSETQ in the germline V gene. The CDR3 runs to 15 residues.

V usage is TRBV30 and J usage is TRBJ1-2; 9 bases map to TRBD1. Germline CDR1 GTSNPN, CDR2 SVGIG (reference sequence). The CDR3 spans 12 residues. Trimming took 4 bases from V and 8 from J; bases not matched to a gene: 5. The CDR3 loop reads CAWIQGARGYTF. Written as DNA, the CDR3 is TGTGCCTGGATACAGGGGGCGCGAGGCTACACCTTC. Looking up the rest from reference TRBV30 and TRBJ1-2 gives the full variable domain: SQTIHQWPATLVQPVGSPLSLECTVEGTSNPNLYWYRQAAGRGLQLLFYSVGIGQISSEVPQNLSASRPQDRQFILSSKKLLLSDSGFYLCAWIQGARGYTFGSGTRLTVV.